The next 12 T cell receptor beta chains were all read from a single sample in a study of blood T cell repertoires in COVID-19. The data were produced by immunoSEQ multiplex PCR, yet TCRdb's version contains in-frame clones alone and is incomplete. The data hold roughly 180,000 clones, with approximately 90% observed a single time. Sequenced: peripheral blood. Receptors originate from a man between 18 and 35 years old with acute or convalescent COVID-19.

The chain is built from TRBV30 and TRBJ1-1; D is possibly TRBD1 (5 bases). The length of the CDR3 is 15 residues. Trimming removed 1 base at V and 0 bases at J, with 12 bases between. CDR1 is GTSNPN, CDR2 SVGIG, per germline (reference sequence). CDR3 sequence reads: CAWSGGQGLNTEAFF. Here the CDR3 DNA reads TGTGCCTGGAGTGGGGGTCAGGGTTTGAACACTGAAGCTTTCTTT.

This chain connects TRBV5-4 to TRBJ2-5, with D hard to call. The CDR3 loop spans 14 amino acids. Between the trimmed V and J ends, which lost 0 bases and 2 bases, there was a span of 8 bases. Germline loops: CDR1 SGHNT, CDR2 YYREEE (reference sequence). The CDR3 bases are TGTGCCAGCAGCTTGGTTCCCAAACAAGAGACCCAGTACTTC. Residues: CASSLVPKQETQYF.

The rearrangement links TRBV11-2 to TRBJ2-3; 13 positions agree with TRBD2. V lost 1 base and J lost 1; bases outside the gene matches: 8. The CDR3 is 19 amino acids. Per the germline V gene, CDR1 is SGHAT and CDR2 is FQNNGV. The CDR3 spells CASSLGGLAGVPGTDTQYF. Here the CDR3 DNA reads TGTGCCAGCAGCTTAGGAGGACTAGCGGGGGTCCCGGGCACAGATACGCAGTATTTT.

There are a few counts of this clone. V is TRBV4-1 and J is TRBJ1-2; 7 bases agree with TRBD1. The CDR3 runs to 18 residues. J gave up 8 bases and V 3 bases, and 21 bases lay outside the gene matches. Germline lookup yields CDR1 MGHRA and CDR2 YSYEKL. The CDR3: CASSHPVQGQPLQGGYTF. In DNA form, the CDR3 reads TGCGCCAGCAGCCACCCCGTCCAGGGACAGCCGCTTCAAGGAGGCTACACCTTC.

This sequence joins TRBV10-2 and TRBJ1-6; TRBD1 matches at 10 bases. Per the germline V gene, CDR1 is WSHSY and CDR2 is SAAADI. V was clipped by 0 bases and J by 7 bases; unmatched bases: 3. The CDR3 runs to 16 residues. CDR3 DNA sequence: TGCGCCAGCAGTGAGTCCGGGACAGGGGTCAATTCACCCCTCCACTTT. It codes for CASSESGTGVNSPLHF.

This clone showed up just once. The chain couples TRBV11-2 to TRBJ2-5; 8 bases match TRBD1. The CDR3 spans 16 residues. Trimming removed 5 bases from V and 0 bases from J; junction bases left unmatched: 8. CDR1 and CDR2 (germline): SGHAT, FQNNGV. The chain's CDR3 is CASSLRQGTDQETQYF. The CDR3 DNA reads as TGTGCCAGCAGCCTTAGACAGGGGACCGACCAAGAGACCCAGTACTTC.

This chain links TRBV6-6 with TRBJ1-5; D gene uncertain. Per germline, CDR1 MNHNY and CDR2 SVGAGI (reference sequence). Trimming removed 0 bases from V and 2 bases from J, with 8 bases in between. This CDR3 has 15 residues. The CDR3 loop is CASSYSSAGNQPQHF. The CDR3 DNA follows: TGTGCCAGCAGTTACTCGTCAGCGGGCAATCAGCCCCAGCATTTT.

CDR3 region: CASSLAGPQETQYF. CDR3 nucleotides: TGTGCCAGCAGTTTAGCGGGGCCCCAAGAGACCCAGTACTTC. The rearrangement links TRBV28 to TRBJ2-5, with D possibly TRBD2 on 6 matching bases. The V end lost 2 bases, the J end lost 1 base, and 8 bases lay between the germline ends. In germline, CDR1 is MDHEN, CDR2 SYDVKM. CDR3 length: 14 amino acids.

V gene TRBV7-9 combines with J gene TRBJ2-2, with D possibly being TRBD1 (6 bases). Germline-derived CDR1 and CDR2 are SEHNR and FQNEAQ (reference sequence). The CDR3 runs to 14 residues. V lost 7 bases and J lost 4, with 13 bases in between. DNA for the CDR3: TGTGCCAGCAACTCCGGGACAACCACCGGGGAGCTGTTTTTT. It specifies CASNSGTTTGELFF.

The V gene is TRBV3-1 (or the pseudogene TRBV3-2), the J gene TRBJ1-2, with TRBD1 as a possible D gene (6 bases). The germline gives CDR1 LGHDT, CDR2 YNNKEL (reference sequence). With 4 bases removed from V and 4 bases from J, the gap between germline ends came to 19 bases. The CDR3 runs 16 residues. The CDR3 DNA is TGTGCCAGCAGCCCCCGTCCAGGGGAATATGGCTATGGCTACACCTTC. This encodes CASSPRPGEYGYGYTF.

This clone appeared a single time. This chain uses TRBV27 with TRBJ1-4, with unresolved D. Trimming left V 4 bases short and J 4 bases short, with 7 bases between. The CDR3 is made up of 13 amino acids. Germline values: CDR1 MNHEY, CDR2 SMNVEV (reference sequence). As DNA, the CDR3 is TGTGCCAGCAGTTCCGGGAGTAATGAAAAACTGTTTTTT. The encoded protein is CASSSGSNEKLFF.

The V call is TRBV2, the J call TRBJ1-5; a weak D match, TRBD1 (6 bases). Trimming shortened V by 3 bases and J by 4 bases, and 10 bases separated the two germline ends. CDR1 SNHLY and CDR2 FYNNEI come from the germline V gene. The CDR3 length is 14 residues. The CDR3 protein is CASSDKGGNQPQHF. For the CDR3, the DNA is TGTGCCAGCAGTGACAAAGGGGGAAATCAGCCCCAGCATTTT.